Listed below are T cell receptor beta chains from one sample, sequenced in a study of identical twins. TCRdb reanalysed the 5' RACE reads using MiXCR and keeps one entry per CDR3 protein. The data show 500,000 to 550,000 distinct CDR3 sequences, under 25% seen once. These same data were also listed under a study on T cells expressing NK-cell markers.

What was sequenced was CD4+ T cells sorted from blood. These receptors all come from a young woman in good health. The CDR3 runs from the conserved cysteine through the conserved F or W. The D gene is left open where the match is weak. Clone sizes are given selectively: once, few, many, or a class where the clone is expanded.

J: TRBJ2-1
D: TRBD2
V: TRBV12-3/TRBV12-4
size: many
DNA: TGTGCCAGCAGTTTTGTGCCGGGGGGGTACAATGAGCAGTTCTTC
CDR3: CASSFVPGGYNEQFF

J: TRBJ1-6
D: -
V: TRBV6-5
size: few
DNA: TGTGCCAGCAGTTTCTTCGCGGCAAGTTCACCCCTCCACTTT
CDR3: CASSFFAASSPLHF

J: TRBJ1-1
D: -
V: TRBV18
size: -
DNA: TGTGCCAGCTCACCTCTTTCGAACACTGAAGCTTTCTTT
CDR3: CASSPLSNTEAFF

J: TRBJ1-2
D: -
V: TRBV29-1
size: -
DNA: TGCAGCGTTGAAGATTACGGCCGGCAGAAAAGTGGCTACACCTTC
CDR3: CSVEDYGRQKSGYTF

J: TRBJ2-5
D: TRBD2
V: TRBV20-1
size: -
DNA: TGCAGTGCTAGGGGAACTAGCGGAAATACAGAGACCCAGTACTTC
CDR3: CSARGTSGNTETQYF

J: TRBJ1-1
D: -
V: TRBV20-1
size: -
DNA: TGCAGTGCTAGAGTCGGGACGGGGAACACTGAAGCTTTCTTT
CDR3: CSARVGTGNTEAFF

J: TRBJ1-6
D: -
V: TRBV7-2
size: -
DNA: TGTGCCAGCAGCTTCGACTATAATTCACCCCTCCACTTT
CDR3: CASSFDYNSPLHF

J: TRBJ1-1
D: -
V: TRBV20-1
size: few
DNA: TGCAGTGCTAGAGATTCGGGAGAAGCTTTCTTT
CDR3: CSARDSGEAFF

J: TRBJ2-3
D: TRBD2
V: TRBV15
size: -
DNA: TGTGCCACCAGCACGTCCGGGACTAGCAGAACCACAGATACGCAGTATTTT
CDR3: CATSTSGTSRTTDTQYF

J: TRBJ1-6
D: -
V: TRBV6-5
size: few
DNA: TGTGCCAGCAGTTGGTCCGGGGGGGGAAATTCACCCCTCCACTTT
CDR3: CASSWSGGGNSPLHF

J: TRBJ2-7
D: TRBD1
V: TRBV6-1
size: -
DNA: TGTGCCAGTAGACCACCGGGACAGGGGGCATCCGAGCAGTACTTC
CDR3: CASRPPGQGASEQYF

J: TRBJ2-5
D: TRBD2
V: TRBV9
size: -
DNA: TGTGCCAGCAGCGGACTAGCGGGAGGTAACCAAGAGACCCAGTACTTC
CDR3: CASSGLAGGNQETQYF

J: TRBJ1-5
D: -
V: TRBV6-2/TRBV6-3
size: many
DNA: TGTGCCAGCAGTTACGCGGGACGGACAGATCAGCCCCAGCATTTT
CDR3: CASSYAGRTDQPQHF

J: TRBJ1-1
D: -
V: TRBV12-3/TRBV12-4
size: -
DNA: TGTGCCAGCAGTGCCTACAGGGACACTGAAGCTTTCTTT
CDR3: CASSAYRDTEAFF

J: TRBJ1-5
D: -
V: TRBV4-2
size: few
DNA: TGTGCCAGCAGCCAAGATGCGGTCACAGGGAATCAGCCCCAGCATTTT
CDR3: CASSQDAVTGNQPQHF

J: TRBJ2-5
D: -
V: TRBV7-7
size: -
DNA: TGTGCCAGCAGCTTAACGACCAGGGGGGTAGGAGAGACCCAGTACTTC
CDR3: CASSLTTRGVGETQYF

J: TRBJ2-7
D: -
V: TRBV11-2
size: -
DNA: TGTGCCAGCAGCACCGTGCGGGACAGCACCTACGAGCAGTACTTC
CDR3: CASSTVRDSTYEQYF

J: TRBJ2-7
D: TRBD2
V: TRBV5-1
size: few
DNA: TGCGCCAGCAGCTTAGTCACCGGGGGGGCGCACCACGAGCAGTACTTC
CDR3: CASSLVTGGAHHEQYF

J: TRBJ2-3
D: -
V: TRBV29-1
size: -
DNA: TGCAGCGTTGCAGGGCGTAACACAGATACGCAGTATTTT
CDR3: CSVAGRNTDTQYF

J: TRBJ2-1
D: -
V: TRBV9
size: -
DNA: TGTGCCAGCAGCGTAGGGGGACTGGGCAACAATGAGCAGTTCTTC
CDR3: CASSVGGLGNNEQFF

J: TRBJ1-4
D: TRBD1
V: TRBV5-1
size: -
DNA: TGCGCCAGCAGCCGCAGCGGACAGGGGGAAAAACTGTTTTTT
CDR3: CASSRSGQGEKLFF

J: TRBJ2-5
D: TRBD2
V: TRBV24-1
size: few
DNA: TGTGCCACCAGTGATTCGACCCCTAGCGGGCAAGAGACCCAGTACTTC
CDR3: CATSDSTPSGQETQYF

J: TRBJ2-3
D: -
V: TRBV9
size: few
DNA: TGTGCCAGCAGCGTTAGCGGCCTCACAGATACGCAGTATTTT
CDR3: CASSVSGLTDTQYF

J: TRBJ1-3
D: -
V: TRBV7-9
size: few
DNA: TGTGCCAGCAGCTTGGGGGTTGGAATCACCATATATTTT
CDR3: CASSLGVGITIYF

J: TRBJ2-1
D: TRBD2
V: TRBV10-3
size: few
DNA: TGTGCCATCAGTGAGTCAGAGCGGGGAGACCAGTTCTTC
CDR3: CAISESERGDQFF

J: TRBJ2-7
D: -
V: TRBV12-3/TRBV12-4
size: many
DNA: -
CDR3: CASSSSAYEQYF

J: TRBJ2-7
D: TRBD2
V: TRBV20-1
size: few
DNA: TGCAGTGCTAGAGATAGGCGGACTAGCGCCTACGAGCAGTACTTC
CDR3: CSARDRRTSAYEQYF

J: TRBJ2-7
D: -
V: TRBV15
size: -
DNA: TGTGCCACCAGCCCCCAGTCCGGTCCCTACGAGCAGTACTTC
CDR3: CATSPQSGPYEQYF

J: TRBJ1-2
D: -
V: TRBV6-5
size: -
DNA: TGTGCCAGCACCGATCGAGGGGGGGTTGACACCTTC
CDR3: CASTDRGGVDTF

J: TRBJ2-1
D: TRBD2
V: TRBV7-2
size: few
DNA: TGTGCCAGCACCCCGGGGGGTTACAATGAGCAGTTCTTC
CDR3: CASTPGGYNEQFF

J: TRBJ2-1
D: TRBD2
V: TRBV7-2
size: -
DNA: TGTGCCAGCAGACCGACAGTAGCGGGAGAAAGTGAGCAGTTCTTC
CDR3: CASRPTVAGESEQFF

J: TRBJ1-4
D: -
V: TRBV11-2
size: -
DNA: TGTGCCAGCAGCTTGTATGAAAAACTGTTTTTT
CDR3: CASSLYEKLFF

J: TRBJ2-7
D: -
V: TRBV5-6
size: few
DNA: TGTGCCAGCAGCTTGTTGGGGGAGCAGTACTTC
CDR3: CASSLLGEQYF

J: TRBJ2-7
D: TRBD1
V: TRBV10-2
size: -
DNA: TGCGCCAGCTCGCCAACCGGGACAGGGCCCTACGAGCAGTACTTC
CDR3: CASSPTGTGPYEQYF

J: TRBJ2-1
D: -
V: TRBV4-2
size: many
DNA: TGTGCCAGCAGCCAAGGGGATGGACTCTTCGATTACAATGAGCAGTTCTTC
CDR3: CASSQGDGLFDYNEQFF

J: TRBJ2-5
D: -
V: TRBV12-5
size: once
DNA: TGTGCTAGTGGTTTGGGCCAGGTCCAAGAGACCCAGTACTTC
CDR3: CASGLGQVQETQYF

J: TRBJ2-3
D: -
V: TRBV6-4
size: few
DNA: TGTGCCAGCAGCCCCGAACTAGCAGATACGCAGTATTTT
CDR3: CASSPELADTQYF

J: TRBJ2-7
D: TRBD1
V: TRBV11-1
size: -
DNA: TGTGCCAGCAGTTTTCAGACAGGGGATGGCGAGCAGTACTTC
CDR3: CASSFQTGDGEQYF

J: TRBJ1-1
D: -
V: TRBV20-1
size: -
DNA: TGCAGTGCTAGCTTCGGGGGGACTGAAGCTTTCTTT
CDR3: CSASFGGTEAFF

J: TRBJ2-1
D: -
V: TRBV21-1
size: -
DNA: TGTGCCAGCAGCAAAGTGGACAGGGTGAATGAGCAGTTCTTC
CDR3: CASSKVDRVNEQFF

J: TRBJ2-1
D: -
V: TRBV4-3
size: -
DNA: TGCGCCAGCAGCCAAGCACTCCTAGTGGCGAATGAGCAGTTCTTC
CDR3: CASSQALLVANEQFF

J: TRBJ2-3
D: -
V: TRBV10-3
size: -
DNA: TGTGCCATCAGCAGAACCACAGTAACAGATACGCAGTATTTT
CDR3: CAISRTTVTDTQYF

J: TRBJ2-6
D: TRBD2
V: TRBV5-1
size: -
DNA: TGCGCCAGCAGCTTGGCCCTAGCGGGGGGCTCTGGGGCCAACGTCCTGACTTTC
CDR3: CASSLALAGGSGANVLTF

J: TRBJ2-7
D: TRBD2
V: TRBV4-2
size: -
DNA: TGTGCCAGCAGCCAATTGACTAGCGGGGCCGCCTACGAGCAGTACTTC
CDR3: CASSQLTSGAAYEQYF

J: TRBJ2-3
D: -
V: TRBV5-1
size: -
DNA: TGCGCCAGCAGTGGGGCGACTAGCACAGATACGCAGTATTTT
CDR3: CASSGATSTDTQYF

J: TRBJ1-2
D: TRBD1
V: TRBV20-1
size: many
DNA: TGCAGTGCTAGATCTCAGGGGGCTCCTAACTATGGCTACACCTTC
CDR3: CSARSQGAPNYGYTF

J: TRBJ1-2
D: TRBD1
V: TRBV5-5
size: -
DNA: TGTGCCAGCAGCTTGGTGGGGCGGAGGGACAGAGCTAACTATGGCTACACCTTC
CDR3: CASSLVGRRDRANYGYTF

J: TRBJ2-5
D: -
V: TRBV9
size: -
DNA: TGTGCCAGCAGTGGTAGTTGGGTTGAGACCCAGTACTTC
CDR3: CASSGSWVETQYF

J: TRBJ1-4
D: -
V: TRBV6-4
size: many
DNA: TGTGCCAGCAGTTCCCCTCCGGGCCCGGAAAAACTGTTTTTT
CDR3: CASSSPPGPEKLFF

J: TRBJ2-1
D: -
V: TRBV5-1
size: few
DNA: TGCGCCAGCAGCCCCTCGAGCGTCAGGAGGGCGGCGTTCTTC
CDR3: CASSPSSVRRAAFF

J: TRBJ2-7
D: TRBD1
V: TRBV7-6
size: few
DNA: TGTGCCAGCAGCCTTACTCGGGGACAGGCCTACGAGCAGTACTTC
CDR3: CASSLTRGQAYEQYF

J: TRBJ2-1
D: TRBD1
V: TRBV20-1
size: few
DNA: TGCAGTGCTTGGGACAGTAGGAGCTCCTACAATGAGCAGTTCTTC
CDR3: CSAWDSRSSYNEQFF